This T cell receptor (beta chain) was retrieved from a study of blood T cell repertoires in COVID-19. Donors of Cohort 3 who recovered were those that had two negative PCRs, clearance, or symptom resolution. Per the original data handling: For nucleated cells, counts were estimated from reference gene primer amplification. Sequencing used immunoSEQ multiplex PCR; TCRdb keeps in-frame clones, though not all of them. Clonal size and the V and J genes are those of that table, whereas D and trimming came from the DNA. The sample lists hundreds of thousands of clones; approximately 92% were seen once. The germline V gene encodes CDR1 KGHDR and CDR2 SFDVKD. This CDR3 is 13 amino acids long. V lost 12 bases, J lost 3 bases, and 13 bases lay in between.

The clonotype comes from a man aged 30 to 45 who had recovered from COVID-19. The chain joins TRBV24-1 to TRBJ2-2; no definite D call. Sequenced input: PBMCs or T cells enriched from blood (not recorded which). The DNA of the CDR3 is TGTGCCTCCGGAGCAGCAGACACCGGGGAGCTGTTTTTT. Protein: CASGAADTGELFF.